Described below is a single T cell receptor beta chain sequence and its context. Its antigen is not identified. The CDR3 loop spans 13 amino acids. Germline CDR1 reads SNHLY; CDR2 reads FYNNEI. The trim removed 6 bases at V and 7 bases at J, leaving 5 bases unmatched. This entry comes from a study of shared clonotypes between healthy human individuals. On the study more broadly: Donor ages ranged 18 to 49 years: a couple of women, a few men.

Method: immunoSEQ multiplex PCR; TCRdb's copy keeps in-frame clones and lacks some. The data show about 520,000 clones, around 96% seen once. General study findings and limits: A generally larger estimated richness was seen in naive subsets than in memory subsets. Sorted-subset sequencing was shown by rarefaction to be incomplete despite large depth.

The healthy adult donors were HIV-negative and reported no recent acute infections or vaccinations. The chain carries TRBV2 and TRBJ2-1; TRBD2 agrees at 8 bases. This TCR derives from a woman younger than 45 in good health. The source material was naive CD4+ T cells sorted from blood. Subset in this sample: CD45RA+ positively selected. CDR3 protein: CASREGLVNEQFF. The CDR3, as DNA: TGTGCCAGCAGGGAGGGACTAGTGAATGAGCAGTTCTTC.